The subject of this entry is one T cell receptor (beta chain). Its target is unknown. This record belongs to a study of CD8+ T cells in alopecia areata. Turning to the study itself: The study gave treated patients oral tofacitinib at 5 to 10 mg twice daily.

In alopecia areata patients, both lesional scalp punch biopsies and peripheral blood were collected. Sorted out of PBMCs were CD4+ T cells and CD8+ T cells. RNA extraction and reverse transcription yielded cDNA as sequencing template. Sequencing was performed with immunoSEQ multiplex PCR; in TCRdb, only in-frame clones are kept and a portion is missing. This table has roughly 150,000 clones, roughly 53% appearing once. Study-wide findings and caveats: Normal scalp had lower clonality than lesional scalp, with alopecia totalis/universalis lesions showing this most strongly.

Trimming took 5 bases from V and 0 from J, leaving 16 bases between them. This CDR3 spans 16 amino acids. The germline gives CDR1 SGHTA, CDR2 FQGNSA. The rearrangement joins TRBV7-2 to TRBJ1-2; D is possibly TRBD1 (6 bases). The TCR sequence derives from a human donor with alopecia areata. The sequencing used CD4+ T cells sorted from blood, collected at week 0. The CDR3, as DNA: TGTGCCAGCAGCCCCGAAGGGGGATTATCTAACTATGGCTACACCTTC. It yields the protein CASSPEGGLSNYGYTF.